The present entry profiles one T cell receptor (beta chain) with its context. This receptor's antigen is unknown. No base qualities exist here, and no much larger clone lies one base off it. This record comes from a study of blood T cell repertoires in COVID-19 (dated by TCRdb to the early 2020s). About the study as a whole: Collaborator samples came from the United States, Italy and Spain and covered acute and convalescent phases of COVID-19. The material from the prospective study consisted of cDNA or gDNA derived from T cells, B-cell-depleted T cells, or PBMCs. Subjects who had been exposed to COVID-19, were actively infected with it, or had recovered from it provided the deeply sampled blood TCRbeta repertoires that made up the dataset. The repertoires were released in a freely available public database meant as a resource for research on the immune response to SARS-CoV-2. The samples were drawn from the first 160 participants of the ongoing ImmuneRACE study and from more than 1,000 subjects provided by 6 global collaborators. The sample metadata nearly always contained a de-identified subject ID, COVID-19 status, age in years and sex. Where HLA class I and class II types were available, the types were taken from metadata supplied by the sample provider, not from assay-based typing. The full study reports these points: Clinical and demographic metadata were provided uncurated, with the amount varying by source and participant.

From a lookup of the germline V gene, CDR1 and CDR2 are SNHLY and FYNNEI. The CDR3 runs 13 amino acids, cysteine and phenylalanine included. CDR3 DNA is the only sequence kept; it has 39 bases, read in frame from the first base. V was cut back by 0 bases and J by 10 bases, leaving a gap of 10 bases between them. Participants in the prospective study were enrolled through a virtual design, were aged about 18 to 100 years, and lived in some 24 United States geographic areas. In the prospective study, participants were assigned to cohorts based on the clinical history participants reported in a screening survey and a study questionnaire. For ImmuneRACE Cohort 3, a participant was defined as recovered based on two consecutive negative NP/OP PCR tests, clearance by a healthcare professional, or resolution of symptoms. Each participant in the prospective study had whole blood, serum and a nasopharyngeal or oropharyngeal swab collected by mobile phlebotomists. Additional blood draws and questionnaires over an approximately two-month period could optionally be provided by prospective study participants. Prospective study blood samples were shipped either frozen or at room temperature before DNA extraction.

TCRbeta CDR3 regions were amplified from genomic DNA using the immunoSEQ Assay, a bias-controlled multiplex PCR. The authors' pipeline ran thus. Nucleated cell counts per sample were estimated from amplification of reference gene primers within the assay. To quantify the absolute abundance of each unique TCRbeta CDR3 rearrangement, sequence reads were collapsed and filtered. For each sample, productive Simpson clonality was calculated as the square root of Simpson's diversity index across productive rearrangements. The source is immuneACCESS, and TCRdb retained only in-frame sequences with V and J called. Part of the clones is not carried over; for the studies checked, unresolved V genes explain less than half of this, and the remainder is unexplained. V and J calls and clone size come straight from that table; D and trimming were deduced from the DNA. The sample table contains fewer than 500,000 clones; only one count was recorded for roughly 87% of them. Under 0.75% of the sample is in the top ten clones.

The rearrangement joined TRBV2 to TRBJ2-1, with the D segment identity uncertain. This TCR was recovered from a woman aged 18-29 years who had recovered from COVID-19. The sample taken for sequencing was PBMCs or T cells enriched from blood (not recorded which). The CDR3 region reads CASSEAPKPEQFF. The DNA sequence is TGTGCCAGCAGTGAAGCTCCAAAGCCCGAGCAGTTCTTC.